The source of this T cell receptor beta chain is a study of T cells after yellow fever vaccination. Notes on the study in general: Of the clonotypes, a small share occurred in both CD4 and CD8 compartments. Repertoires sorted by FACS could include abundant clonotypes that are contaminants from the bulk population. Detected again after the booster were most primary-vaccination clones, at 95% to 98% CD4 and 70% to 90% CD8.

This clonotype was picked up many times. Its specificity is not known. This CDR3 is 17 amino acids long. Per the germline V gene, CDR1 is SGHTA and CDR2 is FQGNSA. The V segment lost 0 bases and the J segment 0 bases; nucleotides outside the gene matches: 1. TCR cDNA, made by 5'RACE template switching, carried an added universal primer site and UMIs. Using its own MiXCR run on the 5' RACE reads, TCRdb lists one record per CDR3 protein. This sample carries 200,000 to 300,000 distinct CDR3 sequences, roughly 3.7% of them seen once, and the ten largest clones take 19%. This sequence originates from a man aged 18 to 30 who received the YFV17D yellow fever vaccine. V gene TRBV7-2 combines with J gene TRBJ2-6; 8 bases agree with TRBD2. Material: PBMCs, obtained 15 days after the yellow fever booster vaccination. CDR3 coding DNA: TGTGCCAGCAGCTTAGCCGGGGGGGGCTCTGGGGCCAACGTCCTGACTTTC. The encoded protein is CASSLAGGGSGANVLTF.